Presented here are 13 T cell receptor beta chains from one specimen sequenced in a study of beta chain features in type 1 diabetes. Study observations and caveats: All four CD4+ subsets from Type 1 diabetes patients carried moderately but significantly shorter TCRB CDR3s.

TCRB transcripts that were expressed got sequenced, as all of the isolated RNA had been reverse transcribed. Method: immunoSEQ multiplex PCR; TCRdb's copy keeps in-frame clones and lacks some. The table records hundreds of thousands of clones, over 13% of them present only once. Their antigen targets remain unknown. The specimen sequenced was naive CD4+ T cells from blood. Source of these receptors: a man between 18 and 35 years old with type 1 diabetes.

Points on this clone: The identical CDR3 is also encoded by other nucleotide sequences in the sample. The V call is TRBV30, the J call TRBJ1-2; D remains unclear. This CDR3 has 11 residues. Germline V CDR1 and CDR2: GTSNPN, SVGIG (reference sequence). Between the trimmed V and J ends, which lost 5 bases and 8 bases, there was a span of 12 bases. CDR3 sequence reads: CAWSLLGGYTF. The CDR3 DNA sequence: TGTGCCTGGTCCCTTCTCGGGGGCTACACCTTC. The full variable domain, completed using reference TRBV30 and TRBJ1-2, is SQTIHQWPATLVQPVGSPLSLECTVEGTSNPNLYWYRQAAGRGLQLLFYSVGIGQISSEVPQNLSASRPQDRQFILSSKKLLLSDSGFYLCAWSLLGGYTFGSGTRLTVV.

There are a few counts of this clone. V and J are TRBV25-1 and TRBJ1-2; TRBD1 agrees at 8 bases. V was pared by 6 bases and J by 4 bases, with 7 bases of the junction left unmatched. In germline, CDR1 is MGHDK, CDR2 SYGVNS. This CDR3 spans 14 amino acids. As DNA, the CDR3 is TGTGCCAGCAGAGGGACAGGTTCTCCCTATGGCTACACCTTC. Translated, it gives CASRGTGSPYGYTF.

There are a few counts of this clone. V is TRBV29-1 and J is TRBJ1-4; weak D call: TRBD1 (5 bases). The CDR3 covers 13 residues. Germline values: CDR1 SQVTM, CDR2 ANQGSEA. Trimming removed 6 bases at V and 0 bases at J, with 8 bases between. For the CDR3, the DNA is TGCAGCGTCACAGGTCCAACTAATGAAAAACTGTTTTTT. This codes for CSVTGPTNEKLFF.

The sample holds a few counts of this clone. The chain's CDR3 is CASRTGTGAYEQYF. The CDR3 bases are TGTGCCAGCAGAACCGGGACGGGCGCCTACGAGCAGTACTTC. The J gene is TRBJ2-7, the V gene TRBV6-1; TRBD1 or TRBD2 may be the D gene (5 bases each). Trimming pared 6 bases from V and 2 bases from J, leaving 14 bases between. The CDR3 is 14 residues long. The germline gives CDR1 MNHNS, CDR2 SASEGT.

The chain has TRBV27 and TRBJ1-5, with a possible D match to TRBD1 (5 bases). This CDR3 has 16 residues. Trimming pared 0 bases from V and 3 bases from J, leaving 12 bases between. Germline CDR1 and CDR2: MNHEY and SMNVEV (reference sequence). The CDR3 nucleotides read TGTGCCAGCAGTTTATCCGGCGACAGAATCAATCAGCCCCAGCATTTT. As protein: CASSLSGDRINQPQHF.

The chain combines TRBV7-2 with TRBJ2-7, with TRBD2 identical over 8 bases. This CDR3 comprises 13 residues. In germline, CDR1 is SGHTA, CDR2 FQGNSA. J gave up 10 bases and V 3 bases, and 8 bases lay outside the gene matches. CDR3 sequence reads: CASSLGGGSDQYF. DNA for the CDR3: TGTGCCAGCAGCTTGGGCGGGGGGTCCGACCAGTACTTC.

V is TRBV5-4 and J is TRBJ1-1; D ambiguous. This CDR3 has 15 residues. V was clipped by 0 bases and J by 0 bases, with 9 bases between them. In germline, CDR1 is SGHNT, CDR2 YYREEE (reference sequence). Here the CDR3 DNA reads TGTGCCAGCAGCTTGGGGCAGCCAATGAACACTGAAGCTTTCTTT. This codes for CASSLGQPMNTEAFF.

This chain links TRBV25-1 with TRBJ1-4; D is unclear. The CDR3 is made up of 13 amino acids. Germline CDR1 MGHDK, CDR2 SYGVNS. Trimming cost V 1 base and J 12 bases, with 12 bases left between them. The CDR3 DNA follows: TGTGCCAGCAGTGAATTTTTACAGTCCGAACTGTTTTTT. This codes for CASSEFLQSELFF.

The rearrangement links TRBV7-3 to TRBJ1-1, with 8 bases fitting TRBD1. V shed 5 bases, J shed 1 base, and the junction held 6 bases outside the gene matches. Germline loops: CDR1 SGHTA, CDR2 FQGTGA. The CDR3 totals 15 residues. The CDR3 DNA sequence: TGTGCCAGCAGCACTGACGGGACAGGGAACACTGAAGCTTTCTTT. Protein product: CASSTDGTGNTEAFF.

The V gene is TRBV7-3, the J gene TRBJ2-7, with 7 bases lining up with TRBD2. The V gene's germline CDR1 is SGHTA and CDR2 FQGTGA. V gave up 5 bases and J gave up 7 bases; unmatched junction bases: 8. This CDR3 spans 13 amino acids. Here the CDR3 reads CASSALGREEQYF. As DNA, the CDR3 is TGTGCCAGCAGCGCCCTTGGGAGGGAGGAGCAGTACTTC. Full variable domain (missing parts from reference TRBV7-3 and TRBJ2-7): GAGVSQTPSNKVTEKGKYVELRCDPISGHTALYWYRQSLGQGPEFLIYFQGTGAADDSGLPNDRFFAVRPEGSVSTLKIQRTERGDSAVYLCASSALGREEQYFGPGTRLTVT.

The chain recombines TRBV5-4 with TRBJ2-7; D is unresolved. V lost 0 bases and J lost 2, with 9 bases in between. The CDR3 spans 14 residues. Looked up from germline, CDR1 is SGHNT and CDR2 is YYREEE (reference sequence). The CDR3 DNA follows: TGTGCCAGCAGCTTGGCGGGCACTACCTACGAGCAGTACTTC. It yields the protein CASSLAGTTYEQYF.

The chain recombines TRBV7-2 with TRBJ1-3; D unclear. Between the trimmed V and J ends, which lost 3 bases and 0 bases, there was a span of 9 bases. The CDR3 totals 15 residues. CDR1 is SGHTA, CDR2 FQGNSA, per germline. The CDR3, as DNA: TGTGCCAGCAGCTTTCGTCAGAGCTCTGGAAACACCATATATTTT. This encodes CASSFRQSSGNTIYF.

A note on this clone: The junction shows a germline mismatch at one end, possibly a read error. The chain carries TRBV7-2 and TRBJ2-1; 9 nucleotides match TRBD1. The CDR3 sequence is 21 residues long. The V gene's germline CDR1 is SGHTA and CDR2 FQGNSA. Here the CDR3 DNA reads TGTGCCAGCAGCCTAGCGTTATACTTTGGGGACGGGACAGGGTCCTACAATGAGCAGTTCTTC. Its protein is CASSLALYFGDGTGSYNEQFF.